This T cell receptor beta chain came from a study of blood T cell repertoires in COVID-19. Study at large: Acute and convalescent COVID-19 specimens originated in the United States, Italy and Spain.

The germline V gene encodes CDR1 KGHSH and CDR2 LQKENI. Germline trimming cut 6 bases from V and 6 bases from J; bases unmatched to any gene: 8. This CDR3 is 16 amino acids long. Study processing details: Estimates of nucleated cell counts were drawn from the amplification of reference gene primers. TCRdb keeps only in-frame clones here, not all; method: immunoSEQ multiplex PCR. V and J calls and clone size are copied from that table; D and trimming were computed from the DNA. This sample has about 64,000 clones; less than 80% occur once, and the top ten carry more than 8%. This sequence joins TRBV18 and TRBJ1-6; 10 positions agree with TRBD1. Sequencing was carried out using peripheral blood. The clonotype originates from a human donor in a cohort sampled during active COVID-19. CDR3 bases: TGTGCCAGCTCGCTGGCCGGGACAGGGGTTAATTCACCCCTCCACTTT. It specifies CASSLAGTGVNSPLHF.